The clone carrying this TCR beta chain was found a few times. These data are taken from a study of T cell changes during pregnancy in multiple sclerosis. Some clones are missing from TCRdb's copy, which holds only in-frame ones; the method was immunoSEQ multiplex PCR. Of 30,000 to 35,000 clones in the sample, about nine tenths are singletons; the top ten hold about 12%. The specimen comprised CD8+ T cells from peripheral blood mononuclear cells, sampled in the first trimester of pregnancy. The sequence derives from a female donor with multiple sclerosis, enrolled in a pregnancy study.

The CDR3 nucleotides are TGTGCCAGCAGTTGGACTGGACAGGGAAAAGGCGAGCAGTACTTC. This gives the protein CASSWTGQGKGEQYF. This chain links TRBV28 with TRBJ2-7, with 8 bases that match TRBD1. The CDR3 extends over 15 amino acids. Trimming removed 4 bases from V and 6 bases from J; junction bases left unmatched: 11. Germline CDR1 and CDR2: MDHEN and SYDVKM.